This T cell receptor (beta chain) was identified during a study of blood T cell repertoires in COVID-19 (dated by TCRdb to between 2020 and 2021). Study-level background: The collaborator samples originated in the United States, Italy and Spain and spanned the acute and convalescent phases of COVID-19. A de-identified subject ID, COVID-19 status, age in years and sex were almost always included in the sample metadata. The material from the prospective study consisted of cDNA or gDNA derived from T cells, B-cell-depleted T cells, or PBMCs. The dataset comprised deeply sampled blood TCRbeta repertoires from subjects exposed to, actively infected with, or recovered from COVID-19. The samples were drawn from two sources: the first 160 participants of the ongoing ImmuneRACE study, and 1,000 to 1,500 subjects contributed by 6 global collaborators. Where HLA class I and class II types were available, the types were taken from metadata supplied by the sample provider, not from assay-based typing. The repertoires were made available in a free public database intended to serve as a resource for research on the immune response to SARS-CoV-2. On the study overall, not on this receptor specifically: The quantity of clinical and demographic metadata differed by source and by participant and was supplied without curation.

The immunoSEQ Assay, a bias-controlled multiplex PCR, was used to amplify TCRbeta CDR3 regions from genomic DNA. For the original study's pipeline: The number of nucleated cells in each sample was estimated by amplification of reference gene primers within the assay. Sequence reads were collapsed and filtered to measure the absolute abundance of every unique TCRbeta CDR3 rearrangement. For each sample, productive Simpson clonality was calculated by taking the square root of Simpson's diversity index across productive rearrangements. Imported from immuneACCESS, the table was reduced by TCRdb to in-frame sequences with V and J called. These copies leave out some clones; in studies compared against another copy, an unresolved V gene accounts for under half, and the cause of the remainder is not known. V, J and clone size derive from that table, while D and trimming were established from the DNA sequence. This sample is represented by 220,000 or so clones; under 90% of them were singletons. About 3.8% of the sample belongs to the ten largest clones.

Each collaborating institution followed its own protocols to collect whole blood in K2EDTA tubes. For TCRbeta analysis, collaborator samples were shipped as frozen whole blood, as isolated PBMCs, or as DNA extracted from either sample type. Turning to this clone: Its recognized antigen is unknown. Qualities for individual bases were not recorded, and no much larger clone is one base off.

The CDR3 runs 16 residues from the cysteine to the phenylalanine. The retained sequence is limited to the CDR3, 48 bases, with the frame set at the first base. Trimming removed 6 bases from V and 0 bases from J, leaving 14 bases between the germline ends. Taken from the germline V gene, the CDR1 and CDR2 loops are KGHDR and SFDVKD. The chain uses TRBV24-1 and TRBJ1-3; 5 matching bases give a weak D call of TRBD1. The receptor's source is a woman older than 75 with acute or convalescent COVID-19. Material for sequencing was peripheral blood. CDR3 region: CATSRGSTSSGNTIYF. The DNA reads TGTGCCACCAGTAGGGGCTCTACCAGCTCTGGAAACACCATATATTTT.